This T cell receptor (beta chain) appears in the sequencing data of a study of T cells in narcolepsy. Study outcomes and limitations: Autoreactive HCRT-specific and TRIB2-specific clonotypes were marked in same-patient CSF-versus-blood CD4+ comparisons.

This clone was observed a few times. Its antigen is unknown. The table came from immunoSEQ multiplex PCR; TCRdb's copy has only in-frame clones and leaves some out. In the table there are tens of thousands of clones, about 80% of which are singletons. The sequence derives from a human donor with narcolepsy. The sequencing input was CD45RA- memory CD4+ T cells from PBMCs.

CDR3 in amino acids: CASSSHRDRDTEAFF. For the CDR3, the DNA is TGTGCCAGCAGCTCCCACCGGGACAGGGACACTGAAGCTTTCTTT. The V call is TRBV7-2, the J call TRBJ1-1, with 9 nucleotides matching TRBD1. Per germline, CDR1 SGHTA and CDR2 FQGNSA. Losses at the gene ends were 4 bases for V and 3 bases for J; bases not matched to a gene: 6. The CDR3 is made up of 15 amino acids.